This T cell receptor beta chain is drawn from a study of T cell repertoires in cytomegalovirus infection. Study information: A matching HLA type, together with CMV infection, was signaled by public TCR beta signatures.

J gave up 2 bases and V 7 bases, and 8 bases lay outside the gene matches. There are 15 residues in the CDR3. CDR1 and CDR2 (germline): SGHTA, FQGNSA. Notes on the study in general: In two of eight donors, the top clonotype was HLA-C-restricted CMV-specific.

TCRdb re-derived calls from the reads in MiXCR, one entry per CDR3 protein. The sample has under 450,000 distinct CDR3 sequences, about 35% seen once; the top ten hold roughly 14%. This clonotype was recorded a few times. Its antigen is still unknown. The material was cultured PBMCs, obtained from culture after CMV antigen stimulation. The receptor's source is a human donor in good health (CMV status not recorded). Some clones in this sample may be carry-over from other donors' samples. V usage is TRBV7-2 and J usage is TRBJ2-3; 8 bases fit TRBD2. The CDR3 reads CASTTRGGLTDTQYF. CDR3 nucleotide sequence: TGTGCCAGCACCACCCGGGGGGGCCTCACAGATACGCAGTATTTT.